A selection of T cell receptor beta chains follows, all from one sample in a study of T cell repertoires in cytomegalovirus infection. TCRdb ran MiXCR on the reads and lists one entry per CDR3 protein. The sample has 650,000 to 900,000 distinct CDR3 sequences; roughly 29% are singletons. Their specific antigens are unknown. This specimen consisted of cultured CD8+ T cells from PBMCs, obtained from culture after CMV antigen stimulation. These receptors were taken from a human donor in good health (CMV status not recorded). Some clones in this sample may be carry-over from other donors' samples. CDR3s include the opening cysteine and the closing phenylalanine or tryptophan. A D gene is named only where the DNA matches it firmly. Clone size is shown for a subset of rows, as once, few, many or a class of expanded clone.

14 . TRBJ1-1 TRBV18 once TGTGCCAGCTCACAATCCCCAGGGCTCACTGAAGCTTTCTTT CASSQSPGLTEAFF
11 . TRBJ2-7 TRBV7-6 . TGTGCCAGCAGCGCCCAGGACGAGCAGTACTTC CASSAQDEQYF
21 . TRBJ2-1 TRBV7-6 . TGTGCCAGCAGTTCAACCCTACTGGGGGGGGCCCCTCGGGGGTCCTACAATGAGCAGTTCTTC CASSSTLLGGAPRGSYNEQFF
19 TRBD2 TRBJ2-3 TRBV6-6 many TGTGCCAGCAGTTACCTACCGGGACTAGCGGGGGCAAGCACAGATACGCAGTATTTT CASSYLPGLAGASTDTQYF
14 . TRBJ1-1 TRBV27 once TGTGCCAGCAGTTTCGGGGTCTCAAGCACTGAAGCTTTCTTT CASSFGVSSTEAFF
15 TRBD2 TRBJ2-2 TRBV7-6 . TGTGCCACCTTACCGGGGAGCGGGGGCACCGGGGAGCTGTTTTTT CATLPGSGGTGELFF
14 TRBD1 TRBJ1-5 TRBV28 . TGTGCCAGCAGTTTTACAGGGGGTAAAAAGCCCCAGCATTTT CASSFTGGKKPQHF
12 . TRBJ1-2 TRBV7-9 few TGTGCCAGCAGCACCGGGACACTTGGCTACACCTTC CASSTGTLGYTF
12 . TRBJ2-5 TRBV19 few TGTGCCAGTTCGACAGACCAAGAGACCCAGTACTTC CASSTDQETQYF
14 . TRBJ1-1 TRBV10-3 . TGTGCCATCAGTGAAGTCTCCCGGAGCACTGAAGCTTTCTTT CAISEVSRSTEAFF
14 . TRBJ1-1 TRBV7-8 few TGTGCCAGCAGCATCTCACCTGTAGACACTGAAGCTTTCTTT CASSISPVDTEAFF
15 . TRBJ2-7 TRBV15 few TGTGCCACCTCCCCGGGGACGGGGGCGACCTACGAGCAGTACTTC CATSPGTGATYEQYF
15 . TRBJ1-1 TRBV6-5 few TGTGCCAGCAGTTACACCGAAACCCCCTCGGGCGGAGCTTTCTTT CASSYTETPSGGAFF
18 TRBD2 TRBJ2-1 TRBV2 . TGTGCCAGCAGTCTTCCGGGACTAGCGGATGTTGAGGGCAATGAGCAGTTCTTC CASSLPGLADVEGNEQFF
12 TRBD1 TRBJ2-7 TRBV20-1 . TGCAGTGTTCGGACAGGGGAATACGAGCAGTACTTC CSVRTGEYEQYF
16 TRBD1 TRBJ1-2 TRBV7-1 . TGTGCCAGCAGCGGGACAGACAGGGAGGTCAACTATGGCTACACCTTC CASSGTDREVNYGYTF
17 TRBD1 TRBJ1-1 TRBV7-2 many TGTGCCAGCAGCTTAGCCCCGGTAAGACAGGGTGAACCTGAAGCTTTCTTT CASSLAPVRQGEPEAFF
17 TRBD1 TRBJ2-1 TRBV7-8 few TGTGCCAGCAGCTTAGAGGGACAGGCCTTTCCTGGAGATGAGCAGTTCTTC CASSLEGQAFPGDEQFF
13 TRBD1 TRBJ1-2 TRBV7-6 many TGTGCCAGCAGCTCTGACAGGGTTAGAGGCTACACCTTC CASSSDRVRGYTF
14 . TRBJ2-7 TRBV12-3/TRBV12-4 . TGTGTCAGCAGTCTGACAGGTCAGGCCTACGAGCAGTACTTC CVSSLTGQAYEQYF
14 TRBD2 TRBJ2-5 TRBV19 few TGTGCCAGCTCCCCGAGCGGGAGGGGGGAGACCCAGTACTTC CASSPSGRGETQYF
16 . TRBJ1-4 TRBV10-3 . TGTGCCATCAGTGATCTCCCGGGCACTACTAATGAAAAACTGTTTTTT CAISDLPGTTNEKLFF
17 TRBD2 TRBJ2-3 TRBV27 few TGTGCCAGCAGTTTCCAAAGAGCGGGGGGGCCCGAAGATACGCAGTATTTT CASSFQRAGGPEDTQYF
16 . TRBJ1-2 TRBV2 . TGTGCCAGCAGTGAAGGCGGAGGGGTGGGCTCCTATGGCTACACCTTC CASSEGGGVGSYGYTF
19 . TRBJ1-4 TRBV7-8 many TGTGCCAGCAGCTTAGTAGTGAGGGTAGGACGGGCAACTAATGAAAAACTGTTTTTT CASSLVVRVGRATNEKLFF
15 . TRBJ1-1 TRBV12-3/TRBV12-4 many TGTGCCAGCAGTCCCTCGCCGGGAGCGAACACTGAAGCTTTCTTT CASSPSPGANTEAFF
16 TRBD2 TRBJ2-3 TRBV6-2/TRBV6-3 . TGTGCCAGCAGTTACTCGATACCCAGCGGGGAGGATACGCAGTATTTT CASSYSIPSGEDTQYF
14 TRBD2 TRBJ2-3 TRBV6-2/TRBV6-3 . TGTGCCAGCAGGAGCGGGGAAAGCACAGATTCGCAGTATTTT CASRSGESTDSQYF
13 . TRBJ2-5 TRBV12-3/TRBV12-4 . TGTGCCAGCAGCAAAGTGGGTCCGGAGACCCAGTACTTC CASSKVGPETQYF
15 . TRBJ2-7 TRBV7-6 many TGTGCCAGCAGCTTAGGCGGATTCAGCTCCTACGAGCAGTACTTC CASSLGGFSSYEQYF
16 TRBD1 TRBJ2-1 TRBV12-3/TRBV12-4 . TGTGCCAGCGTCTACGGACAGGGTAACATCTACAATGAGCAGTTCTTC CASVYGQGNIYNEQFF
15 TRBD1 TRBJ1-6 TRBV6-5 . TGTGCCAGCAGTTACTCGGACAGGGTAAATTCACCCCTCCACTTT CASSYSDRVNSPLHF
14 . TRBJ2-3 TRBV5-1 . TGCGCCAGCAGCGAGATAGTCGGCACAGATACGCAGTATTTT CASSEIVGTDTQYF
17 . TRBJ1-6 TRBV5-4 . TGTGCCAGCAGCAGGGACTTACAGGGTGCTGGTAATTCACCCCTCCACTTT CASSRDLQGAGNSPLHF
15 . TRBJ1-2 TRBV9 . TGTGCCAGCAGCGGCCAGGGGAGTAGCTCTTATGGCTACACCTTC CASSGQGSSSYGYTF
15 . TRBJ2-5 TRBV7-8 many TGTGCCAGCAGCTTAAGAGTGTTAGCGGAAGAGACCCAGTACTTC CASSLRVLAEETQYF
16 . TRBJ1-5 TRBV19 . TGTGCCAGTAGTATTCCCCGCGGGCCCCCGGCCCAGCCCCAGCATTTT CASSIPRGPPAQPQHF
14 TRBD1 TRBJ1-1 TRBV5-1 . TGCGCCAGCAGCAGACCGGGACAGGGTGCTGAAGCTTTCTTT CASSRPGQGAEAFF
14 TRBD1 TRBJ1-5 TRBV12-3/TRBV12-4 many TGTGCCAGCAGTTTCAAGGGGGCCGATCAGCCCCAGCATTTT CASSFKGADQPQHF
16 . TRBJ1-2 TRBV7-3 . TGTGCCAGCAGCTTAAGGGCTTCGGGGGATCTTAAGGGCTACACCTTC CASSLRASGDLKGYTF
17 . TRBJ2-1 TRBV18 . TGTGCCAGCTCACCCCTCTCAGAGATGAGCTCCTACAATGAGCAGTTCTTC CASSPLSEMSSYNEQFF
17 . TRBJ1-5 TRBV28 . TGTGCCAGCAGTTTATCCCTGGGTTATTATAGCAATCAGCCCCAGCATTTT CASSLSLGYYSNQPQHF
14 . TRBJ1-1 TRBV27 few TGTGCCAGCAAGAACCTCGGGCAGGGGTTTGAAGCTTTCTTT CASKNLGQGFEAFF
12 . TRBJ2-7 TRBV29-1 . TGCAGCGCAATAGACAGTTCCTACGAGCAGTACTTC CSAIDSSYEQYF
12 . TRBJ2-1 TRBV7-9 few TGTGTCTCGGCGGGGTTCGGCAATGAGCAGTTCTTC CVSAGFGNEQFF
16 TRBD1 TRBJ2-2 TRBV6-8 . TGTGCCAGCAGTTACTCCGGGACAGCGAACACCGGGGAGCTGTTTTTT CASSYSGTANTGELFF
16 TRBD1 TRBJ1-3 TRBV4-1 few TGCGCCAGCAGCCAAGTGGGGACAGTCTCTGGAAACACCATATATTTT CASSQVGTVSGNTIYF
16 . TRBJ1-2 TRBV7-9 . TGTGCCAGCATCCCGATCGGGGCAGGGTCATACTATGGCTACACCTTC CASIPIGAGSYYGYTF
14 TRBD1 TRBJ1-6 TRBV6-2/TRBV6-3 . TGTGCCAGCAGCCTTGACAGGGCTAATTCACCCCTCCACTTT CASSLDRANSPLHF
18 . TRBJ2-5 TRBV24-1 . TGTGCCACCAGTGATTTGAGGATAGGCATCTTTATTGGGGAGACCCAGTACTTC CATSDLRIGIFIGETQYF
13 . TRBJ1-1 TRBV19 . TGTGCCAGTAGTAGGGGACCTATCGCTGAAGCTTTCTTT CASSRGPIAEAFF
11 . TRBJ1-1 TRBV6-1 . TGTGCCAGCAGTGACAGTACTGAAGCTTTCTTT CASSDSTEAFF
14 . TRBJ2-7 TRBV6-8 . TGTGCCAGCAGTTTCCGAGAGGTCTCCTACGAGCAGTACTTC CASSFREVSYEQYF